This record looks at one T cell receptor beta chain sequence and its context. This specimen includes other DNA sequences encoding the same CDR3. The entry originates in a study of blood T cell repertoires in COVID-19. Overall study context: Sites across the United States, Italy and Spain contributed samples from acute and convalescent COVID-19. T cells, B-cell-depleted T cells, or PBMCs provided the cDNA or gDNA that served as material.

Between the trimmed V and J ends, which lost 3 bases and 1 base, there was a span of 9 bases. Germline V lookup: CDR1 SGHTA, CDR2 FQGNSA. The CDR3 has 14 amino acids. Authors' data handling: Reference gene primers were amplified, and this amplification served to estimate nucleated cell counts. Assay used: immunoSEQ multiplex PCR; TCRdb lists only in-frame clones, some missing. V, J and clone size reflect that table, while D and trimming were determined from the DNA. The data show approximately 46,000 clones, about 89% seen once. This sequence joins TRBV7-2 and TRBJ2-5; tentative D call: TRBD1 (5 bases). The material sequenced was peripheral blood. The TCR was taken from a man between 70 and 80 years old with active COVID-19. The CDR3 bases are TGTGCCAGCAGCTTTCAGGGTGGCCAAGAGACCCAGTACTTC. Translated: CASSFQGGQETQYF.